The 23 T cell receptor beta chains given below trace back to one sample, sequenced in a study of early T cells in non-severe SARS-CoV-2 infection (dated by TCRdb to about 2021). Libraries were constructed by 5' RACE. The data were produced on a NextSeq 500. TCRdb trimmed the raw reads at Q25, called clones with MiXCR and kept productive beta chains. CDR3 protein duplicates are merged, each entry listing the most common genes and DNA. The sample table shows 25,000 to 35,000 distinct CDR3 sequences, and approximately 5% are seen once. The ten largest clones add up to roughly 5.7% of the sample. Input material: whole blood. These receptor sequences come from an adult who was a healthcare worker with PCR-confirmed SARS-CoV-2 infection or an uninfected control (not recorded which).

This chain links TRBV5-1 with TRBJ2-7; D unresolved. The CDR3 length is 15 residues. The V end was cut by 4 bases, the J end by 4 bases, with 18 bases between. Germline-derived CDR1 and CDR2 are SGHRS and YFSETQ. CDR3 coding DNA: TGCGCCAGCAGCGAAAATCTTGGCGGAACATACGAGCAGTACTTC. Amino acids: CASSENLGGTYEQYF.

This clonotype was counted ten times or more. The chain joins TRBV28 to TRBJ2-1; 8 bases are a match to TRBD2. CDR3 length equals 16 residues. J was trimmed by 0 bases and V by 3 bases; bases with no gene match: 4. Germline CDR1 is MDHEN and CDR2 is SYDVKM. CDR3 in amino acids: CASSLEGLVSYNEQFF. In DNA form, the CDR3 reads TGTGCCAGCAGTTTGGAGGGACTAGTCTCCTACAATGAGCAGTTCTTC.

This clonotype showed up many times. The rearrangement joins TRBV5-5 to TRBJ2-2, with D unclear. The CDR3 loop spans 13 amino acids. Germline V CDR1 and CDR2: SGHKS, YYEKEE (reference sequence). Trimming cost V 4 bases and J 4 bases, with 8 bases left between them. In DNA, the CDR3 is TGTGCCAGCAGCCTGGGGTCCACCGGGGAGCTGTTTTTT. This encodes CASSLGSTGELFF. The whole variable domain, remainder taken from reference TRBV5-5 and TRBJ2-2, is DAGVTQSPTHLIKTRGQQVTLRCSPISGHKSVSWYQQVLGQGPQFIFQYYEKEERGRGNFPDRFSARQFPNYSSELNVNALLLGDSALYLCASSLGSTGELFFGEGSRLTVL.

This clonotype was detected ten times or more. This chain connects TRBV30 to TRBJ1-6; D remains unclear. The CDR3 has 13 amino acids. The V gene's germline CDR1 is GTSNPN and CDR2 SVGIG (reference sequence). With 2 bases removed from V and 7 bases from J, the gap between germline ends came to 9 bases. The CDR3 sequence is CAWSLQANSPLHF. The DNA for the CDR3 is TGTGCCTGGAGTTTGCAGGCCAATTCACCCCTCCACTTT.

In this sample, this clonotype turned up many times. The chain is built from TRBV6-1 and TRBJ2-1; D is possibly TRBD2 (6 bases). The length of the CDR3 is 15 residues. The V end was cut by 4 bases, the J end by 7 bases, with 17 bases between. Germline V gene lookup returns CDR1 MNHNS and CDR2 SASEGT. This chain's CDR3 is CASSVRGRLGNEQFF. As DNA, the CDR3 is TGTGCCAGCAGTGTTCGGGGGAGGCTCGGGAATGAGCAGTTCTTC.

In its sample, this clonotype was seen many times. The genes are TRBV28 and TRBJ1-2; possible D gene TRBD1, 5 bases. The CDR3 has 19 amino acids. Germline CDR1 MDHEN, CDR2 SYDVKM. Deletions cut 5 bases from V and 0 bases from J, with 25 bases between. The CDR3 DNA reads TGTGCCAGCAGTGGGCGGGGGACGCCATCCCGAAGAGCTAACTATGGCTACACCTTC. This translates into CASSGRGTPSRRANYGYTF.

V is TRBV20-1 and J is TRBJ2-2; 9 bases line up with TRBD2. The CDR3 extends over 15 amino acids. The V and J ends lost 5 bases and 2 bases, in that order; junction bases with no gene match: 6. Germline V gene data show CDR1 as DFQATT and CDR2 as SNEGSKA (reference sequence). In nucleotides, the CDR3 is TGCAGTGCTGACGTTAGCGGGAGAAACACCGGGGAGCTGTTTTTT. Its translation is CSADVSGRNTGELFF.

This clonotype was observed at least ten times. The chain joins TRBV20-1 to TRBJ2-7, with TRBD2 matching 8 bases. This CDR3 is 11 amino acids long. Germline-derived CDR1 and CDR2 are DFQATT and SNEGSKA (reference sequence). The CDR3 DNA follows: TGCAGCCTACTAGCGGAGTACGAGCAGTACTTC. It yields the protein CSLLAEYEQYF.

At least ten counts were recorded for this clonotype. The CDR3 region is CASSLLAGINNEQFF. CDR3 nucleotide sequence: TGTGCCAGCAGTTTACTGGCAGGGATAAACAATGAGCAGTTCTTC. The chain uses TRBV28 and TRBJ2-1; possible D gene TRBD1, 5 bases. V lost 2 bases and J lost 5, with 13 bases in between. CDR1 is MDHEN, CDR2 SYDVKM, per germline. This CDR3 is built from 15 residues.

There are many counts of this clonotype. The chain employs TRBV11-2 and TRBJ1-2; D is ambiguous. Between the trimmed V and J ends, which lost 2 bases and 5 bases, there was a span of 9 bases. The V gene's germline CDR1 is SGHAT and CDR2 FQNNGV. The CDR3 is 13 residues long. This chain's CDR3 is CASSLNALYGYTF. The CDR3 DNA reads as TGTGCCAGCAGCTTAAACGCCTTGTATGGCTACACCTTC.

This clonotype was counted many times. The CDR3 reads CASSLDRYEQYV. The CDR3 DNA sequence: TGTGCCAGCAGCTTGGACAGATACGAGCAGTACGTC. This chain connects TRBV5-6 to TRBJ2-7; D is uncertain. The germline CDR1 and CDR2 sequences are SGHDT and YYEEEE. This CDR3 spans 12 amino acids. V shed 0 bases and J shed 4 bases, with 5 bases lying between them.

In its sample, this clonotype was seen many times. The rearrangement uses TRBV4-3 and TRBJ2-6; 9 positions match TRBD1. Germline CDR1 reads LGHNA; CDR2 reads YSLEER. This CDR3 has 16 residues. Unmatched junction bases numbered 2, after V lost 3 bases and J lost 2 bases. CDR3 loop: CASSQDRGPGANVLTF. Here the CDR3 DNA reads TGCGCCAGCAGCCAGGACAGGGGACCTGGGGCCAACGTCCTGACTTTC.

In this sample, this clonotype turned up once. This may be a read error: a much more frequent sequence differs by one nucleotide. The V call is TRBV7-9, the J call TRBJ1-1; D not resolved. The germline gives CDR1 SEHNR, CDR2 FQNEAQ (reference sequence). The CDR3 runs 14 residues. The CDR3 region is CASSFLGMNSEAFF. CDR3 sequence (DNA): TGTGCCAGCAGCTTTTTAGGGATGAACTCTGAAGCTTTCTTT. The whole variable domain, filled in from reference TRBV7-9 and TRBJ1-1, reads DTGVSQNPRHKITKRGQNVTFRCDPISEHNRLYWYRQTLGQGPEFLTYFQNEAQLEKSRLLSDRFSAERPKGSFSTLEIQRTEQGDSAMYLCASSFLGMNSEAFFGQGTRLTVV.

The V call is TRBV6-2 or TRBV6-3, the J call TRBJ2-7, with D possibly matching TRBD2 (5 bases). Germline CDR1 MNHEY, CDR2 SVGEGT. Trimming removed 2 bases at V and 6 bases at J, with 17 bases between. This CDR3 is built from 15 residues. The DNA of the CDR3 is TGTGCCAGCAGTTACACGTTGCTAGTGGGAGTCGAGCAGTACGTC. Residues: CASSYTLLVGVEQYV.

The genes are TRBV7-6 and TRBJ1-3; no reliable D call. V was trimmed by 0 bases and J by 0 bases, leaving 3 bases between them. This CDR3 is built from 14 residues. Looked up from germline, CDR1 is SGHVS and CDR2 is FNYEAQ. CDR3 residues: CASSLATSGNTIYF. As DNA, the CDR3 is TGTGCCAGCAGCTTAGCCACCTCTGGAAACACCATATATTTT.

This clonotype came up many times. The rearrangement uses TRBV12-3 or TRBV12-4 and TRBJ2-6; 7 nucleotides match TRBD1. The junction had 10 bases not matched to a gene; V was cut back by 2 bases and J by 0 bases. The CDR3 has 19 residues. The CDR3 spells CASSLSQNRGYSGANVLTF. The CDR3 DNA reads TGTGCCAGCAGTTTAAGCCAGAACAGGGGTTACTCTGGGGCCAACGTCCTGACTTTC.

This clonotype was found many times. The chain links TRBV6-1 to TRBJ2-1; 7 bases are a match to TRBD2. Germline V lookup: CDR1 MNHNS, CDR2 SASEGT. V lost 6 bases and J lost 8; bases outside the gene matches: 13. The CDR3 runs 15 residues. The chain's CDR3 is CASSTLRGGSHEQFF. Here the CDR3 DNA reads TGTGCCAGCAGCACACTTCGAGGCGGGAGCCATGAGCAGTTCTTC.

This clonotype was counted many times. The chain employs TRBV21-1 and TRBJ2-1. TRBV21-1 is an annotated pseudogene. The CDR3 length is 13 residues. CDR3 DNA: TGTGCCAGCATCTCACGCTCCTACAATGAGCAGTTCTTC. Its translation is CASISRSYNEQFF.

This clonotype was counted ten times or more. The rearrangement links TRBV6-1 to TRBJ1-2; 7 positions match TRBD1. The J segment lost 1 base and the V segment lost 5 bases, leaving 7 bases of the junction unmatched. Germline CDR1 and CDR2: MNHNS and SASEGT. The CDR3 has 15 residues. CDR3 sequence: CASSIQGPLNYGYTF. CDR3 DNA: TGTGCCAGCAGTATACAGGGGCCGCTTAACTATGGCTACACCTTC.

This clonotype was observed a few times. The J gene is TRBJ1-1, the V gene TRBV7-2, with D uncertain. With 0 bases removed from V and 1 base from J, the gap between germline ends came to 9 bases. CDR3 length: 15 amino acids. The germline gives CDR1 SGHTA, CDR2 FQGNSA. CDR3 sequence reads: CASSLASRANTEAFF. The CDR3 DNA reads TGTGCCAGCAGCTTAGCGAGTCGAGCGAACACTGAAGCTTTCTTT.

Many counts were recorded for this clonotype. The chain links TRBV20-1 to TRBJ1-1; 9 bases map to TRBD1. Trimming took 0 bases from V and 1 from J; bases not matched to a gene: 3. The CDR3 totals 15 residues. Germline V gene sequence: CDR1 DFQATT, CDR2 SNEGSKA (reference sequence). Here the CDR3 reads CSARDWTGENTEAFF. In DNA, the CDR3 is TGCAGTGCTAGAGATTGGACAGGGGAGAACACTGAAGCTTTCTTT.

This clonotype was detected ten times or more. This chain connects TRBV5-4 to TRBJ2-2, with 9 nucleotides matching TRBD2. Trimming took 1 base from V and 7 from J; bases not matched to a gene: 5. This CDR3 contains 15 residues. Germline V gene data show CDR1 as SGHNT and CDR2 as YYREEE (reference sequence). The CDR3 DNA reads TGTGCCAGCAGCTTGCGGCGGGAGGGAGGCGGGGAGCTGTTTTTT. It is translated as CASSLRREGGGELFF. Variable domain in full (rest from reference TRBV5-4 and TRBJ2-2): ETGVTQSPTHLIKTRGQQVTLRCSSQSGHNTVSWYQQALGQGPQFIFQYYREEENGRGNFPPRFSGLQFPNYSSELNVNALELDDSALYLCASSLRREGGGELFFGEGSRLTVL.

This clonotype has at least ten counts. The chain uses TRBV20-1 and TRBJ2-1, with 12 bases matching TRBD2. The CDR3 is 15 residues long. CDR1 DFQATT and CDR2 SNEGSKA come from the germline V gene (reference sequence). The V gene end was trimmed by 4 bases and the J gene end by 9 bases; junction bases not matched to a gene: 10. DNA of the CDR3: TGCAGTGCTAATGGACTAGCGGGACGATCAATTGAGCAGTTCTTC. As protein: CSANGLAGRSIEQFF.